This TCR beta chain stems from a study of cytomegalovirus exposure and HLA in healthy donors. Study information: Both the 120 or so validation repertoires and the approximately 700 first-cohort repertoires used the same platform, as reported by a later analysis.

Study-level results: The authors confirmed in vitro that three CMV-associated chains were specific for CMV antigens. Usually a TCR sequence was rare, but some public TCRs were found in many donors.

Measured with immunoSEQ multiplex PCR; TCRdb has only the in-frame clones, and not every one. The sample records a few hundred thousand clones, over 80% being singletons. The donors formed part of the approximately 120-subject validation cohort, distinct from the roughly 730-subject first cohort. In regard to this clone: Its antigen is still unknown.

From germline, CDR1 is SGHAT and CDR2 FQNNGV. The CDR3 totals 16 residues. With 3 bases clipped from V and 3 bases from J, the junction kept 7 bases outside the gene matches. Input material: PBMCs. The chain has TRBV11-2 and TRBJ2-7; 11 bases align to TRBD2. This sequence was found in a woman aged 25 to 39 in good health and CMV-seropositive. This CDR3 reads CASSFILAGGHYEQYF. The CDR3 bases are TGTGCCAGCAGCTTCATTCTAGCGGGAGGTCACTACGAGCAGTACTTC.